Below, 31 T cell receptor beta chains from the same sample are listed, as sequenced in a study of T-cell memory formation after mild COVID-19. TCRdb ran MiXCR on the 5' RACE reads and lists one entry per CDR3 protein. The sample lists roughly 500,000 distinct CDR3 sequences; about a fifth were seen once. Sequencing was performed on PBMCs or a T cell subset sorted from them (not recorded which). The receptors shown here come from an adult woman who had mild COVID-19 (a few samples of this study predate the infection). Cell type and time point are not known.

The chain links TRBV5-1 to TRBJ2-1; D gene uncertain. CDR1 is SGHRS and CDR2 is YFSETQ in the germline V gene. CDR3 length: 13 amino acids. V lost 3 bases and J 7 bases, leaving 11 bases between the germline ends. CDR3 protein: CASSSDIGNEQFF. The CDR3 region has the DNA TGCGCCAGCAGCTCAGATATAGGGAATGAGCAGTTCTTC.

V is TRBV2 and J is TRBJ1-2; 8 nucleotides align to TRBD1. The CDR3 runs to 16 residues. Germline V lookup: CDR1 SNHLY, CDR2 FYNNEI. In DNA, the CDR3 is TGTGCTCAGCATAGGACAGGGCCCGCAGGAACCTATGGCTACACCTTC. Its protein product is CAQHRTGPAGTYGYTF.

The chain combines TRBV5-1 with TRBJ2-7; tentative D call: TRBD2 (6 bases). Germline CDR1 is SGHRS and CDR2 is YFSETQ. The CDR3 length is 12 residues. The V end lost 6 bases, the J end lost 6 bases, and 13 bases lay between the germline ends. CDR3 sequence (DNA): TGCGCCAGCAAGGCATTGGGGGGCGAGCAGTACTTC. Encoded protein: CASKALGGEQYF.

The rearrangement uses TRBV2 and TRBJ1-2; 8 bases fit TRBD1. With V trimmed by 7 bases and J by 4 bases, 8 bases remained unmatched. The CDR3 length is 14 residues. The germline gives CDR1 SNHLY, CDR2 FYNNEI. The DNA of the CDR3 is TGTGCCAGCAATCGGGCAGGGGGCGTCTATGGCTACACCTTC. The encoded protein is CASNRAGGVYGYTF.

This sequence joins TRBV5-1 and TRBJ2-1; 10 bases are a match to TRBD2. This CDR3 is built from 15 residues. Trimming took 5 bases from V and 3 from J; bases not matched to a gene: 5. Per germline, CDR1 SGHRS and CDR2 YFSETQ. CDR3 region: CASRIAGGYYNEQFF. The CDR3 DNA reads TGCGCCAGCAGAATAGCGGGAGGATACTACAATGAGCAGTTCTTC.

The chain carries TRBV20-1 and TRBJ2-1; a possible D gene is TRBD1 (6 bases). V was cut by 0 bases and J by 0 bases, with 9 bases left in between. The CDR3 totals 15 residues. Germline V gene sequence: CDR1 DFQATT, CDR2 SNEGSKA (reference sequence). CDR3 in amino acids: CSARDRGSSYNEQFF. The CDR3 DNA follows: TGCAGTGCTAGAGATAGGGGGAGCTCCTACAATGAGCAGTTCTTC.

The chain carries TRBV2 and TRBJ2-3; D ambiguous. V lost 6 bases to trimming and J lost 8 bases, with 12 bases between them. Germline loops: CDR1 SNHLY, CDR2 FYNNEI. The CDR3 runs to 12 residues. In nucleotides, the CDR3 is TGTGCCAGCAGCGGAACTGTTGGTACGCAGTATTTT. Translated: CASSGTVGTQYF.

The CDR3 bases are TGCGCCAGCAGCCAAGGTACTAGCGGGGTTCGACATGAGCAGTTCTTC. Protein sequence: CASSQGTSGVRHEQFF. The chain uses TRBV4-1 and TRBJ2-1; 10 nucleotides agree with TRBD2. The ends lost 1 base at V and 8 bases at J; junction bases unmatched: 8. This CDR3 spans 16 amino acids. Germline CDR1 MGHRA, CDR2 YSYEKL.

With regard to this clonotype: A much larger clonotype is one base distant, so this may be a read error. The genes are TRBV6-1 and TRBJ2-6; D is unclear. CDR3 length: 13 amino acids. Germline loops: CDR1 MNHNS, CDR2 SASEGT. Trimming pared 6 bases from V and 3 bases from J, leaving 6 bases between. The CDR3 coding sequence is TGTGCCAGCAGCGGCTATGGGGCCAACGTCCTGACTTTC. Its protein product is CASSGYGANVLTF.

The chain uses TRBV7-3 and TRBJ2-7, with D uncertain. Germline V gene data show CDR1 as SGHTA and CDR2 as FQGTGA. The CDR3 is 13 amino acids. V dropped 10 bases and J dropped 5 bases, with 18 bases sitting between them. CDR3 sequence reads: CATSPTRGDEQYF. In DNA form, the CDR3 reads TGTGCCACCTCTCCCACCCGCGGCGACGAGCAGTACTTC. The full variable domain, in which reference TRBV7-3 and TRBJ2-7 provide the parts outside the CDR3, is GAGVSQTPSNKVTEKGKYVELRCDPISGHTALYWYRQSLGQGPEFLIYFQGTGAADDSGLPNDRFFAVRPEGSVSTLKIQRTERGDSAVYLCATSPTRGDEQYFGPGTRLTVT.

Only a few counts were recorded for this clonotype. The gene calls are TRBV6-2 or TRBV6-3 and TRBJ2-2, with TRBD2 identical over 14 bases. CDR3 size: 17 residues. V gave up 6 bases and J gave up 3 bases; unmatched junction bases: 6. Germline CDR1 MNHEY, CDR2 SVGEGT. This chain's CDR3 is CASRRLAGGPDTGELFF. The CDR3, as DNA: TGTGCCAGCAGGAGACTAGCGGGAGGGCCTGACACCGGGGAGCTGTTTTTT.

This sequence joins TRBV7-9 and TRBJ1-1; TRBD1 is a possible D gene (6 bases). V was shortened by 5 bases and J by 2 bases, with 24 bases between the two germline ends. Germline CDR1 and CDR2: SEHNR and FQNEAQ (reference sequence). The CDR3 consists of 18 residues. This CDR3 is CASSQPWGGSGANTEAFF. The CDR3 DNA sequence: TGTGCCAGCAGCCAACCGTGGGGGGGCAGTGGGGCTAACACTGAAGCTTTCTTT.

This clonotype came up a few times. The chain uses TRBV7-2 and TRBJ2-1; 7 bases match TRBD2. V trimming: 5 bases; J trimming: 4 bases; junction bases outside the gene matches: 5. Germline loops: CDR1 SGHTA, CDR2 FQGNSA. CDR3 length: 14 amino acids. DNA for the CDR3: TGTGCCAGCAGCCCTACTAGCGTTTACAATGAGCAGTTCTTC. Protein: CASSPTSVYNEQFF.

This clonotype showed up just a few times. The chain is built from TRBV4-1 and TRBJ2-5, with 10 bases that match TRBD1. CDR3 size: 15 residues. Germline V CDR1 and CDR2: MGHRA, YSYEKL. The trim removed 0 bases at V and 3 bases at J, leaving 1 base unmatched. CDR3 in DNA: TGCGCCAGCAGCCAAGATGGACAGGGGGAAGAGACCCAGTACTTC. Translating it yields CASSQDGQGEETQYF.

This sequence joins TRBV6-1 and TRBJ1-2; the match to TRBD1 covers 10 bases. Germline CDR1 and CDR2: MNHNS and SASEGT. Germline trimming cut 2 bases from V and 4 bases from J; bases unmatched to any gene: 7. The CDR3 extends over 16 amino acids. In nucleotides, the CDR3 is TGTGCCAGCAGTGAATGGCCGGGACAGGGGACCTATGGCTACACCTTC. This translates into CASSEWPGQGTYGYTF.

This clonotype was seen only a few times. The gene calls are TRBV7-2 and TRBJ2-3; TRBD2 matches at 7 bases. Germline assignment: CDR1 SGHTA and CDR2 FQGNSA. V trimming: 8 bases; J trimming: 8 bases; junction bases outside the gene matches: 7. The CDR3 runs to 12 residues. The CDR3 DNA reads as TGTGCCAGCGAGGCGGGAGTAGGTACGCAGTATTTT. Amino acids: CASEAGVGTQYF.

This clonotype was recorded at least ten times. The rearrangement links TRBV7-9 to TRBJ2-1; D uncertain. With 2 bases removed from V and 13 bases from J, the gap between germline ends came to 6 bases. This CDR3 is 10 amino acids long. CDR1 and CDR2 from the germline V gene are SEHNR and FQNEAQ (reference sequence). CDR3 nucleotide sequence: TGTGCCAGCAGCTTAACTCTCCAGTTCTTC. As protein: CASSLTLQFF.

The V gene is TRBV2, the J gene TRBJ1-1; TRBD1 matches 7 bases. Germline lookup yields CDR1 SNHLY and CDR2 FYNNEI. V shed 4 bases, J shed 6 bases, and the junction held 2 bases outside the gene matches. This CDR3 has 12 residues. The CDR3 reads CASSGDSSEAFF. The DNA of the CDR3 is TGTGCCAGCAGTGGGGACAGTTCTGAAGCTTTCTTT.

V usage is TRBV20-1 and J usage is TRBJ1-5; no clear D gene. The CDR3 contains 14 residues. Germline V CDR1 and CDR2: DFQATT, SNEGSKA (reference sequence). V lost 7 bases and J lost 3, with 16 bases in between. CDR3 residues: CSVGGPHINQPQHF. CDR3 bases: TGCAGTGTGGGAGGACCCCATATCAATCAGCCCCAGCATTTT.

This clonotype came up a few times. The DNA is omitted, as the CDR3 cannot be located on it reliably, and the CDR3 follows TCRdb's listing. The chain recombines TRBV11-1 with TRBJ2-2; TRBD2 reflects the table's D call only, with no check against the DNA. The CDR3 sequence runs 17 residues, both termini included. Per germline, CDR1 SGHAT and CDR2 FQDESV (reference sequence). CDR3: CASSLMAGGRGAGSCFF.

CDR3 sequence reads: CASSIGILLNTEAFF. CDR3 nucleotides: TGTGCCAGTAGTATCGGCATACTACTCAACACTGAAGCTTTCTTT. The chain combines TRBV19 with TRBJ1-1; the D is unclear. The germline V gene has CDR1 LNHDA and CDR2 SQIVND (reference sequence). V gave up 3 bases and J gave up 2 bases, with 13 bases separating them. CDR3 length: 15 amino acids.

The genes are TRBV5-6 and TRBJ2-1; D gene uncertain. The CDR3 sequence is 14 residues long. CDR1 SGHDT and CDR2 YYEEEE come from the germline V gene. The V gene lost 4 bases and the J gene lost 1 base, with 9 bases spanning the gap. The CDR3 sequence is CASSRLESYNEQFF. The CDR3 DNA is TGTGCCAGCAGCCGCCTAGAGTCCTACAATGAGCAGTTCTTC.

There are many counts of this clonotype. The chain joins TRBV7-8 to TRBJ2-7; D uncertain. Between the trimmed V and J ends, which lost 1 base and 3 bases, there was a span of 19 bases. Germline CDR1 and CDR2: SGHVS and FQNEAQ. The CDR3 consists of 17 residues. CDR3 in amino acids: CASSLEFGLASRYEQYF. In nucleotides, the CDR3 is TGTGCCAGCAGCTTAGAATTCGGCCTGGCTAGTCGCTACGAGCAGTACTTC.

The V gene is TRBV7-9, the J gene TRBJ2-5, with unresolved D. The V end was cut by 5 bases, the J end by 4 bases, with 23 bases between. The length of the CDR3 is 17 residues. The germline gives CDR1 SEHNR, CDR2 FQNEAQ (reference sequence). The CDR3 here is CASSRTGAPVPPETQYF. The CDR3 region has the DNA TGTGCCAGCAGCCGTACGGGTGCCCCCGTCCCCCCAGAGACCCAGTACTTC. Full variable domain (remainder filled in from reference TRBV7-9 and TRBJ2-5): DTGVSQNPRHKITKRGQNVTFRCDPISEHNRLYWYRQTLGQGPEFLTYFQNEAQLEKSRLLSDRFSAERPKGSFSTLEIQRTEQGDSAMYLCASSRTGAPVPPETQYFGPGTRLLVL.

The J gene is TRBJ1-5, the V gene TRBV20-1, with D possibly matching TRBD1 (5 bases). V was pared by 0 bases and J by 4 bases, with 10 bases between. The CDR3 totals 14 residues. Germline V gene data show CDR1 as DFQATT and CDR2 as SNEGSKA (reference sequence). The CDR3, as DNA: TGCAGTGCTAGAGATAGCAGGGTAAATCAGCCCCAGCATTTT. This gives the protein CSARDSRVNQPQHF.

This chain links TRBV20-1 with TRBJ1-2; TRBD1 is a possible D gene (5 bases). This CDR3 is built from 12 residues. V lost 5 bases, J lost 4 bases, and 11 bases lay in between. The germline CDR1 and CDR2 sequences are DFQATT and SNEGSKA (reference sequence). In DNA, the CDR3 is TGCAGTGCTGAGAAACAGGTCTATGGCTACACCTTC. Its protein product is CSAEKQVYGYTF.

The chain recombines TRBV12-5 with TRBJ2-5; D is ambiguous. Germline V gene data show CDR1 as LGHNT and CDR2 as FRNRAP. V lost 1 base, J lost 3 bases, and 0 bases lay in between. The CDR3 loop spans 11 amino acids. The CDR3 nucleotides are TGTGCTAGTGGTTTGGAAGAGACCCAGTACTTC. This codes for CASGLEETQYF.

The V gene is TRBV3-1, the J gene TRBJ1-1, with 7 bases identical to TRBD1. V shed 5 bases and J 6 bases; nucleotides not matched to a gene: 12. Germline CDR1 reads LGHDT; CDR2 reads YNNKEL (reference sequence). CDR3 length equals 15 residues. DNA of the CDR3: TGTGCCAGCAGCACCGCCACCCTGCAGGGGGCTGAAGCTTTCTTT. As protein: CASSTATLQGAEAFF.

This chain links TRBV7-8 with TRBJ2-1; TRBD2 matches at 7 bases. CDR1 is SGHVS, CDR2 FQNEAQ, per germline. The CDR3 length is 11 residues. The trim removed 4 bases at V and 13 bases at J, leaving 4 bases unmatched. CDR3 amino acids: CASSSRTSQFF. As DNA, the CDR3 is TGTGCCAGCAGCTCCCGGACTAGTCAGTTCTTC.

The chain joins TRBV18 to TRBJ2-1; D not resolved. This CDR3 spans 12 amino acids. The ends were cut back, 5 bases at V and 5 bases at J, with 7 bases in the middle. Per the germline V gene, CDR1 is KGHSH and CDR2 is LQKENI. The CDR3 here is CASSETDNEQFF. The CDR3 DNA reads TGTGCCAGCTCAGAGACGGACAATGAGCAGTTCTTC.

CDR3 amino acids: CASSPGGGIEAFF. In nucleotides, the CDR3 is TGTGCCAGTAGTCCCGGAGGGGGAATTGAAGCTTTCTTT. The J gene is TRBJ1-1, the V gene TRBV19; possible D gene TRBD1, 6 bases. V was cut by 5 bases and J by 7 bases, with 14 bases left in between. This CDR3 is 13 amino acids long. CDR1 is LNHDA, CDR2 SQIVND, per germline (reference sequence).